The T cell receptor beta chain under discussion was sequenced for a study of OX40 agonist ivuxolimab in advanced cancers. Looking at the study overall: At 0.01 to 10 mg/kg, ivuxolimab was administered intravenously to patients every 2 weeks.

A remark on this clone: One junction end does not reproduce the germline sequence, and a read error may be involved.

The CDR3 runs 13 residues. CDR1 and CDR2 from the germline V gene are MNHNS and SASEGT. Sequencing used immunoSEQ multiplex PCR; TCRdb keeps in-frame clones, though not all of them. The repertoire has about 63,000 clones, 77% of them found once; the top ten carry 1.6%. The V call is TRBV6-1, the J call TRBJ1-5, with 8 bases that match TRBD1. The material was CD4+ or CD8+ T cells sorted from blood, obtained in a trial of the OX40 agonist ivuxolimab. This sequence was found in an adult with an advanced solid tumor such as melanoma, head and neck, liver or kidney cancer. The CDR3, as DNA: TGTGCCAGCAGTGAATTACCTGGACAGGGCGGCAATTTT. It is translated as CASSELPGQGGNF.